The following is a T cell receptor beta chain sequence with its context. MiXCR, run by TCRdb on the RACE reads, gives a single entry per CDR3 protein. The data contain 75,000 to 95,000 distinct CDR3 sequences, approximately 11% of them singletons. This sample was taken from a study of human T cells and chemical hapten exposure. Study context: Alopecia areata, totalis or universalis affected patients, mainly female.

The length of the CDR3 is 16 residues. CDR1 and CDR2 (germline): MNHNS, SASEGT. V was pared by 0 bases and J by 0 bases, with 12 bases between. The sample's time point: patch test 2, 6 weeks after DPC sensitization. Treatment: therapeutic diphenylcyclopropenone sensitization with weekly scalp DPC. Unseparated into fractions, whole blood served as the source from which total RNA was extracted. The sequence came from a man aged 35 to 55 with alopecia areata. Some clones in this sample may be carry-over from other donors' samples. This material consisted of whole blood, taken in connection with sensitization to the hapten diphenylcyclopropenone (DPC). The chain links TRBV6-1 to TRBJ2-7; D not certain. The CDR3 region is CASSEARGSSSYEQYV. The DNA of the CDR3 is TGTGCCAGCAGTGAAGCGAGAGGTAGCAGCTCCTACGAGCAGTACGTC.